This T cell receptor beta chain was recovered during a study of cytomegalovirus exposure and HLA in healthy donors. Study observations and caveats: The dataset shows that most TCR sequences were rare, while some public TCRs occurred in many donors. According to a later analysis, TCR clusters from the first cohort tended to co-occur in the 120 or so validation repertoires.

Looked up from germline, CDR1 is LNHDA and CDR2 is SQIVND (reference sequence). The ends were cut back, 3 bases at V and 3 bases at J, with 12 bases in the middle. The CDR3 is made up of 15 amino acids. Worth noting for this clone: Its antigen remains unidentified.

Assay used: immunoSEQ multiplex PCR; TCRdb lists only in-frame clones, some missing. Here the sample spans approximately 70,000 clones, 94% being singletons. The source material was PBMCs. The genes are TRBV19 and TRBJ1-5; possibly TRBD1 for D (6 bases). This TCR came from a woman aged 18-29 years in good health and CMV-seronegative. CDR3 nucleotides: TGTGCCAGTAGTATCGCGGGGGACACCAATCAGCCCCAGCATTTT. This codes for CASSIAGDTNQPQHF.